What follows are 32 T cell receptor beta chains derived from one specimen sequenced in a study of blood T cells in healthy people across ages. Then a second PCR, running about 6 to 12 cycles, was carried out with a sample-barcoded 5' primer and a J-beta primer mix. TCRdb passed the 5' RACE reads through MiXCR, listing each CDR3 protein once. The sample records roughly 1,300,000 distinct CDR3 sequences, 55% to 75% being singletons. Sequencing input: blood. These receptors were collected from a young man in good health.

CDR3 sequence: CASSPLRTMNTEAFF. DNA for the CDR3: TGTGCCAGCAGCCCATTAAGGACAATGAACACTGAAGCTTTCTTT. The chain has TRBV3-1 and TRBJ1-1; possibly TRBD1 for D (5 bases). The CDR3 is 15 amino acids. Trimming shortened V by 4 bases and J by 0 bases, and 12 bases separated the two germline ends. Germline-derived CDR1 and CDR2 are LGHDT and YNNKEL (reference sequence).

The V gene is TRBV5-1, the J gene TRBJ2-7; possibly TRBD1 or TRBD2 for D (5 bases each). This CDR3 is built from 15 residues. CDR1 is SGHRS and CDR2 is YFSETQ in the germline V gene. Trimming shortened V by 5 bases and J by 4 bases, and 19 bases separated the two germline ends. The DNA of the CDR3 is TGCGCCAGCAGATACGTGGGGTCAGGGAGTTACGAGCAGTACTTC. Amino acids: CASRYVGSGSYEQYF.

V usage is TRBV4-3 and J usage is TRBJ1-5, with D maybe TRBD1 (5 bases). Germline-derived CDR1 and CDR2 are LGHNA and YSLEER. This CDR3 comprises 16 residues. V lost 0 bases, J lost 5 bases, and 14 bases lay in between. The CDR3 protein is CASSQDRGGVDQPQHF. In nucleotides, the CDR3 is TGCGCCAGCAGCCAAGATCGGGGGGGAGTGGATCAGCCCCAGCATTTT.

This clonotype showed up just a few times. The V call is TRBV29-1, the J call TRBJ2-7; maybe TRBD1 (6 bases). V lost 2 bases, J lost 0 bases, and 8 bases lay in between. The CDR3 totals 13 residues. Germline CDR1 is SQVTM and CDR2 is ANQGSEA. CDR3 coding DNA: TGCAGCGTTGAAAGGACAGACTCCTACGAGCAGTACTTC. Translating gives CSVERTDSYEQYF.

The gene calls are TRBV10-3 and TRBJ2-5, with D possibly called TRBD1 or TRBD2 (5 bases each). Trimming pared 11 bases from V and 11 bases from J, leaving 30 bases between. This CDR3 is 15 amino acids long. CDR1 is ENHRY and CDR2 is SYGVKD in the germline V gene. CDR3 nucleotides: TGTGCCTCATGGCCGGGACCAGGTGGGGTCAATGAGCAGTACTTC. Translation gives CASWPGPGGVNEQYF.

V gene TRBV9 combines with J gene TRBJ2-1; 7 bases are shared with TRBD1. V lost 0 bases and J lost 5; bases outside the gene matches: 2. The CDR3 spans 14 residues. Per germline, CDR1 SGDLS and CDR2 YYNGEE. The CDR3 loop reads CASSVGQGDNEQFF. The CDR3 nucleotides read TGTGCCAGCAGCGTAGGCCAGGGGGACAATGAGCAGTTCTTC.

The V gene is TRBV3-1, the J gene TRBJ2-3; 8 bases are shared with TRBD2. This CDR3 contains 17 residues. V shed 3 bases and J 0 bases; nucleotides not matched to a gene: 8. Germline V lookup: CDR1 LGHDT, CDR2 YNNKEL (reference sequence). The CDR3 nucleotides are TGTGCCAGCAGCCATAGGGCGGGGGGCACCAGCACAGATACGCAGTATTTT. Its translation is CASSHRAGGTSTDTQYF.

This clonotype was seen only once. In DNA form, the CDR3 reads TGTGCCAGCAGTACGACATCTTGGGGTACCAACTATGGCTACACCTTC. Its protein is CASSTTSWGTNYGYTF. The chain links TRBV27 to TRBJ1-2; D unresolved. The CDR3 contains 16 residues. Deletions cut 5 bases from V and 2 bases from J, with 18 bases between. CDR1 and CDR2 (germline): MNHEY, SMNVEV (reference sequence).

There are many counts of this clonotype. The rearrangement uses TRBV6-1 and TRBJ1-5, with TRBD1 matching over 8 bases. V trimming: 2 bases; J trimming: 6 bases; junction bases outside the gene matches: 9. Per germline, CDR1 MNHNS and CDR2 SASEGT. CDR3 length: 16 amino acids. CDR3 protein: CASSERPGQGSQPQHF. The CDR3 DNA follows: TGTGCCAGCAGTGAACGCCCCGGACAGGGAAGTCAGCCCCAGCATTTT.

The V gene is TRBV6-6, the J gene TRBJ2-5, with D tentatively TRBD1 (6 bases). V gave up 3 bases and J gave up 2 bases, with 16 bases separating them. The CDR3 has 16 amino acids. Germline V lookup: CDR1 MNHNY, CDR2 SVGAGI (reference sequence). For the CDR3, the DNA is TGTGCCAGCAGTTATATTAAGGGGGAGCTACAAGAGACCCAGTACTTC. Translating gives CASSYIKGELQETQYF.

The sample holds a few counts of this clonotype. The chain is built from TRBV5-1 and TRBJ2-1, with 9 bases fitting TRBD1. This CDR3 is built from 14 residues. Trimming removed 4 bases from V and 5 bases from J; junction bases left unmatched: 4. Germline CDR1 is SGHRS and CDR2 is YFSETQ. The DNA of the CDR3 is TGCGCCAGCAGCACCGGGACAGGGAACAATGAGCAGTTCTTC. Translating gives CASSTGTGNNEQFF.

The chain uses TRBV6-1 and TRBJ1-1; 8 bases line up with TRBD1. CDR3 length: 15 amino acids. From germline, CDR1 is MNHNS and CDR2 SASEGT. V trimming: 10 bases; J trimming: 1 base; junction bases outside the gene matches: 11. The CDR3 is CATSSRQGANTEAFF. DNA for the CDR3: TGTGCCACCTCGTCTCGCCAGGGGGCGAACACTGAAGCTTTCTTT.

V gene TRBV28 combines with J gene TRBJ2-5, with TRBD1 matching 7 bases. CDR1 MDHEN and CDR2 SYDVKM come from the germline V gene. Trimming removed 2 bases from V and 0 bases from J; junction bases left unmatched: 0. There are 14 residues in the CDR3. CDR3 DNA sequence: TGTGCCAGCAGTTTAGACAGGGACCAAGAGACCCAGTACTTC. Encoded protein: CASSLDRDQETQYF.

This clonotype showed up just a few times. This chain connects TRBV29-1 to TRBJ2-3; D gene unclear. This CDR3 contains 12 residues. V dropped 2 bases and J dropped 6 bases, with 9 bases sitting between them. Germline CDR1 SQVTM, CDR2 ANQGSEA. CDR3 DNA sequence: TGCAGCGTTGAAAAACGGCTTGATACGCAGTATTTT. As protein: CSVEKRLDTQYF.

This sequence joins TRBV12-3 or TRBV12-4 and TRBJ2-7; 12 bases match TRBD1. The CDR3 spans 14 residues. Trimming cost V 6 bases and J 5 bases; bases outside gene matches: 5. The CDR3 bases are TGTGCCAGCAGCGGGGGACAGGGGGCGGACGAGCAGTACTTC. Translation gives CASSGGQGADEQYF.

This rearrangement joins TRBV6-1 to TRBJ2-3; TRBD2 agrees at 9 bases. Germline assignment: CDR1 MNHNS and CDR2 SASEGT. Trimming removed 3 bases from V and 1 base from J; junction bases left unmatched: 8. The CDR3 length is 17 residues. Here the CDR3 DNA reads TGTGCCAGCAGTGACGGGTATAGCGGGAGAGGCACAGATACGCAGTATTTT. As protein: CASSDGYSGRGTDTQYF.

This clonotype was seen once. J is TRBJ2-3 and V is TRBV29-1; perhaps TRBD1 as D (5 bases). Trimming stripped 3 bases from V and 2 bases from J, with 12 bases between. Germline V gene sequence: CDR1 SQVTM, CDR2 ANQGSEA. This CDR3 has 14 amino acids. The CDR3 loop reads CSVDLPGHTDTQYF. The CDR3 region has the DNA TGCAGCGTTGATTTGCCAGGGCACACAGATACGCAGTATTTT.

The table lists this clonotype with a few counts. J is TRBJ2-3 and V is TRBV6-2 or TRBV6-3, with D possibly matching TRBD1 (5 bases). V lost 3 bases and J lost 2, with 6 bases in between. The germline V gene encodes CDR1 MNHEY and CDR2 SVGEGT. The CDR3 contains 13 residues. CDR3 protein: CASSYGATDTQYF. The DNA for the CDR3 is TGTGCCAGCAGTTATGGGGCCACAGATACGCAGTATTTT.

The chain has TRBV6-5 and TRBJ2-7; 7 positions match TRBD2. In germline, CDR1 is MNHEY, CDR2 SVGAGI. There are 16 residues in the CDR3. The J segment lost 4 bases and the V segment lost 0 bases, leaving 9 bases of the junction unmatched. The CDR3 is CASSYSFRGGGYEQYF. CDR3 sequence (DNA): TGTGCCAGCAGTTACTCGTTCCGCGGGGGAGGGTACGAGCAGTACTTC.

The CDR3 DNA is TGCAGCGTTGAAGATCTAAGAGGCGCGCCCCAAGAGACCCAGTACTTC. Amino acids: CSVEDLRGAPQETQYF. The chain joins TRBV29-1 to TRBJ2-4; D not certain. The J call may be faulty, since TRBJ2-5 better matches the DNA end. Germline V CDR1 and CDR2: SQVTM, ANQGSEA. The CDR3 runs to 16 residues.

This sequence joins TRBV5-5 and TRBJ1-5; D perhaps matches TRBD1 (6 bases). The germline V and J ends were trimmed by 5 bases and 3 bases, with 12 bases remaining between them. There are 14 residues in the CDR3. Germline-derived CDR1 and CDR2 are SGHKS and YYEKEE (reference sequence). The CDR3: CASRPDSVNQPQHF. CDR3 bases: TGTGCCAGCAGGCCGGACAGCGTCAATCAGCCCCAGCATTTT.

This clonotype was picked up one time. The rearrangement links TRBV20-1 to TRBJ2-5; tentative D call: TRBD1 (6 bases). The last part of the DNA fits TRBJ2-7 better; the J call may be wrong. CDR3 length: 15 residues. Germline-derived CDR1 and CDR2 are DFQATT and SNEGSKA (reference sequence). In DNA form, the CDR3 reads TGCAGTGCTAGAGAAAGGGGGATTTTTCGCTACGAGCAGTACTTC. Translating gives CSARERGIFRYEQYF.

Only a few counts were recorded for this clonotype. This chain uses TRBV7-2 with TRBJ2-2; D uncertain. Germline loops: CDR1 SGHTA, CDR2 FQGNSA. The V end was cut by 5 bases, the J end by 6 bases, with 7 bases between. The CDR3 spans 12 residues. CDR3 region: CASSRGPGELFF. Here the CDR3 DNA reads TGTGCCAGCAGCAGAGGTCCCGGGGAGCTGTTTTTT.

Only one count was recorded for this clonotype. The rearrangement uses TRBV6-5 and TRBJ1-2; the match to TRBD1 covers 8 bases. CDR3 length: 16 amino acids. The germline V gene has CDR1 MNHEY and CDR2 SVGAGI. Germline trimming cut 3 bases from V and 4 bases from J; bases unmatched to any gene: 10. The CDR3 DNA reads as TGTGCCAGCAGTTATTCACGATCCGGGACAGGCTATGGCTACACCTTC. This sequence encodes CASSYSRSGTGYGYTF.

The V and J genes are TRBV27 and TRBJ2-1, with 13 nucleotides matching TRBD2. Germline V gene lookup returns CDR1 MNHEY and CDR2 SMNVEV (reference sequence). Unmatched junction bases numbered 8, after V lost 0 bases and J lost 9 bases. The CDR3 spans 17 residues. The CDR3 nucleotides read TGTGCCAGCAGTTTATCTGGTGGACTAGCGGGGGAGGGTGAGCAGTTCTTC. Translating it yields CASSLSGGLAGEGEQFF.

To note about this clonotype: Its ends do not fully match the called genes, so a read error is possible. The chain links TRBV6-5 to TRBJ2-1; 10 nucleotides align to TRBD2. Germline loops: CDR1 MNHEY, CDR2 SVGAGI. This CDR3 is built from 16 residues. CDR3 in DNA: TGTGCCAGCAGTCTAACCCTAGCGGGAGAGTGGAATGAGCGGTTCTTC. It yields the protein CASSLTLAGEWNERFF.

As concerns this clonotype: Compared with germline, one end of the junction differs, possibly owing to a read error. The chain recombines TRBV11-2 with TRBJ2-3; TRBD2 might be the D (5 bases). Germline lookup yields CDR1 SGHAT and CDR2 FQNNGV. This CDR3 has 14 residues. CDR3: CTSSLRGSTDTQYF. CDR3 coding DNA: TGTACCAGCAGCTTACGGGGTTCGACAGATACGCAGTATTTT.

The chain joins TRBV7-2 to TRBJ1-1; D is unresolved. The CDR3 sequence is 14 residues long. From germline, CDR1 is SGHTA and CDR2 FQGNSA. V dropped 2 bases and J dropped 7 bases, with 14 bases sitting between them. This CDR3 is CASSLSRQGFEAFF. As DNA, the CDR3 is TGTGCCAGCAGCTTAAGTCGGCAAGGTTTTGAAGCTTTCTTT.

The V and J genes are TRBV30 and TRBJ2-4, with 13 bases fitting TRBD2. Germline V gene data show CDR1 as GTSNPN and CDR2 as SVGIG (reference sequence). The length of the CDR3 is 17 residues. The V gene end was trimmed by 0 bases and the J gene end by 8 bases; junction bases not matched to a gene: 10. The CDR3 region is CAWSVGGLAGSKHIQYF. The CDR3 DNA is TGTGCCTGGAGTGTAGGGGGACTAGCGGGGAGCAAGCACATTCAGTACTTC.

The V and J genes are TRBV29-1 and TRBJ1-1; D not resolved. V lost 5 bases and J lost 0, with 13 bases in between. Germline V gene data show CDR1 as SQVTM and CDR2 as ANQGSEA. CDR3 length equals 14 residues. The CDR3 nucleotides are TGCAGCGTTTACCTAGTGGAGGTGAACACTGAAGCTTTCTTT. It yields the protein CSVYLVEVNTEAFF.

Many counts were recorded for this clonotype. The CDR3 bases are TGTGCCAGCAGTCTCGGACTAGGAGAGACCCAGTACTTC. This gives the protein CASSLGLGETQYF. This sequence joins TRBV12-3 or TRBV12-4 and TRBJ2-5; 7 positions match TRBD2. The CDR3 spans 13 residues. Trimming took 5 bases from V and 4 from J; bases not matched to a gene: 4.

Here the CDR3 DNA reads TGTGCCAGCAGCAGATACGACAGGGGCGACTCCGGGGAGCTGTTTTTT. Encoded protein: CASSRYDRGDSGELFF. The V gene is TRBV9, the J gene TRBJ2-2; 8 bases agree with TRBD1. With 4 bases clipped from V and 6 bases from J, the junction kept 11 bases outside the gene matches. This CDR3 spans 16 amino acids. Looked up from germline, CDR1 is SGDLS and CDR2 is YYNGEE. Full variable domain (remainder filled in from reference TRBV9 and TRBJ2-2): DSGVTQTPKHLITATGQRVTLRCSPRSGDLSVYWYQQSLDQGLQFLIQYYNGEERAKGNILERFSAQQFPDLHSELNLSSLELGDSALYFCASSRYDRGDSGELFFGEGSRLTVL.